The TCR beta chain described here comes from a study of CD8 T cells in ankylosing spondylitis. Study-level findings and limits: What seemed typical of ankylosing spondylitis blood was a TCR beta motif built from eight highly homologous variants.

This CDR3 comprises 17 residues. V gave up 7 bases and J gave up 1 base; unmatched junction bases: 13. This clonotype has more than one count but fewer than ten. Its antigen is as yet unknown. In TCRdb, the 5' RACE reads were re-called with MiXCR into one record per CDR3 protein. In the table there are hundreds of thousands of distinct CDR3 sequences, roughly 26% of which are singletons. The rearrangement joins TRBV12-3 or TRBV12-4 to TRBJ1-3; 7 nucleotides align to TRBD1. This receptor was obtained from a male donor with ankylosing spondylitis. The sequencing input was blood, either unsorted or a sorted T cell fraction (not recorded which). CDR3 bases: TGTGCCAGCAACCCGAGAGGGGGCTACAGTTCTGGAAACACCATATATTTT. It yields the protein CASNPRGGYSSGNTIYF.